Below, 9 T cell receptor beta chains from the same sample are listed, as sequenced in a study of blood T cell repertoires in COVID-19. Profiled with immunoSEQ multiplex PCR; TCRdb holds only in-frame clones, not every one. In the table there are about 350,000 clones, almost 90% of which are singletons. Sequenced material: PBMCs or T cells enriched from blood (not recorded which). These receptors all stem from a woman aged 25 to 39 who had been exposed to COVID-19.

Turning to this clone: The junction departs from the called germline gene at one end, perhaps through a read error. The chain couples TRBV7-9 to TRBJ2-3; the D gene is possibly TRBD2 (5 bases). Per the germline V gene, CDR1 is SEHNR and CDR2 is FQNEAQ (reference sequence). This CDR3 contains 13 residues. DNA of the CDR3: TGTGCCAGCAGCCCCGGGGTTGTCGTGGGATTGGATTTT. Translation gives CASSPGVVVGLDF.

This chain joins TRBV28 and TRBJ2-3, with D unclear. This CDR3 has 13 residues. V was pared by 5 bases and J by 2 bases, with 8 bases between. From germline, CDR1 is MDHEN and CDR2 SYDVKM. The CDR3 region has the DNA TGTGCCAGCAGTCCAGAGGACACAGATACGCAGTATTTT. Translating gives CASSPEDTDTQYF.

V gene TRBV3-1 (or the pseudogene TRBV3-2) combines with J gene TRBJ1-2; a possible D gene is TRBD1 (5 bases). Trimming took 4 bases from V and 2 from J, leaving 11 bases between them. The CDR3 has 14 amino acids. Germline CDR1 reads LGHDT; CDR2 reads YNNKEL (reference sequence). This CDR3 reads CASSPSGGNYGYTF. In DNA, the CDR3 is TGTGCCAGCAGCCCCTCGGGGGGAAACTATGGCTACACCTTC.

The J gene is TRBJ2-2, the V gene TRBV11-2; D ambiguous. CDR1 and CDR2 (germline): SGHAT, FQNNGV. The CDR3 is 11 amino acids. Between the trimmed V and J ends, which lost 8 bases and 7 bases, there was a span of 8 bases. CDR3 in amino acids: CASPLGGELFF. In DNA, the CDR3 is TGTGCCAGCCCTCTCGGCGGGGAGCTGTTTTTT.

Written as DNA, the CDR3 is TGTGCCAGCAGCTTATTTGAGGTTGGTAGCACTGAAGCTTTCTTT. Residues: CASSLFEVGSTEAFF. The V and J genes are TRBV7-9 and TRBJ1-1; no reliable D call. Germline assignment: CDR1 SEHNR and CDR2 FQNEAQ (reference sequence). The CDR3 is made up of 15 amino acids. V was pared by 2 bases and J by 4 bases, with 14 bases between.

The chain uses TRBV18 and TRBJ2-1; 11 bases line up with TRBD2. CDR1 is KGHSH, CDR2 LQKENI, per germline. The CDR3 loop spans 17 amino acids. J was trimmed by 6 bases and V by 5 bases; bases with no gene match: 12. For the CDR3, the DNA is TGTGCCAGCTCAGGGCTAGCGGGAGGCCGGGCCTCCAATGAGCAGTTCTTC. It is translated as CASSGLAGGRASNEQFF.

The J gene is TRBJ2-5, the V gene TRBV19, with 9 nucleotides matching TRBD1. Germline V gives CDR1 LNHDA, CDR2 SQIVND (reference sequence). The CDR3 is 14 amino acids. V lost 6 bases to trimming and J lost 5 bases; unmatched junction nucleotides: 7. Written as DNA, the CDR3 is TGTGCCAGTAGGAAAGGACAGGGGAGGGAGACCCAGTACTTC. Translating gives CASRKGQGRETQYF. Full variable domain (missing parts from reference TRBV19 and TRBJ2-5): DGGITQSPKYLFRKEGQNVTLSCEQNLNHDAMYWYRQDPGQGLRLIYYSQIVNDFQKGDIAEGYSVSREKKESFPLTVTSAQKNPTAFYLCASRKGQGRETQYFGPGTRLLVL.

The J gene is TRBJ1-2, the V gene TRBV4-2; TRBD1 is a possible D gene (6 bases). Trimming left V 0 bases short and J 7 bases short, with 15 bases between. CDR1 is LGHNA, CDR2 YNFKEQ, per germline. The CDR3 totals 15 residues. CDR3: CASSQEGETGVGYTF. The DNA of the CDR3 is TGTGCCAGCAGCCAAGAGGGGGAGACAGGTGTTGGCTACACCTTC.

The CDR3 reads CASRHLSTGELFF. In DNA, the CDR3 is TGTGCCAGCAGGCACCTATCTACCGGGGAGCTGTTTTTT. V and J are TRBV6-5 and TRBJ2-2; no definite D call. With 6 bases removed from V and 5 bases from J, the gap between germline ends came to 10 bases. The CDR3 length is 13 residues. Germline CDR1 and CDR2: MNHEY and SVGAGI.